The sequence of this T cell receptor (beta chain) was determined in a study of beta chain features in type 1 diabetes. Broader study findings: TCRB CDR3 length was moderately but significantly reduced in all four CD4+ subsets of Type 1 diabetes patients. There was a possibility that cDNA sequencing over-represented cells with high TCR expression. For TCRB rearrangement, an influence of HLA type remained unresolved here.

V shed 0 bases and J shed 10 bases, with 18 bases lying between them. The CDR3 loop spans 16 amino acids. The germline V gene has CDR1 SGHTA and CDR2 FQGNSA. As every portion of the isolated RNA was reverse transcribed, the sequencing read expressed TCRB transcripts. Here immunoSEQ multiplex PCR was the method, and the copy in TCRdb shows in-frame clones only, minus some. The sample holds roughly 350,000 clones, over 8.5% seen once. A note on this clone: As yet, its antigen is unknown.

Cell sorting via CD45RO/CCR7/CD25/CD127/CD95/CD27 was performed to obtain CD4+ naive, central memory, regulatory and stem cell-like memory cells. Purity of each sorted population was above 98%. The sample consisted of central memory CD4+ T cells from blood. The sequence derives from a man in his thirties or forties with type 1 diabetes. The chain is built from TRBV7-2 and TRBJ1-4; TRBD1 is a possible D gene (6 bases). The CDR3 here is CASSLAPSTGWLKLFF. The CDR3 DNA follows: TGTGCCAGCAGCTTAGCGCCTTCGACAGGTTGGCTAAAACTGTTTTTT.